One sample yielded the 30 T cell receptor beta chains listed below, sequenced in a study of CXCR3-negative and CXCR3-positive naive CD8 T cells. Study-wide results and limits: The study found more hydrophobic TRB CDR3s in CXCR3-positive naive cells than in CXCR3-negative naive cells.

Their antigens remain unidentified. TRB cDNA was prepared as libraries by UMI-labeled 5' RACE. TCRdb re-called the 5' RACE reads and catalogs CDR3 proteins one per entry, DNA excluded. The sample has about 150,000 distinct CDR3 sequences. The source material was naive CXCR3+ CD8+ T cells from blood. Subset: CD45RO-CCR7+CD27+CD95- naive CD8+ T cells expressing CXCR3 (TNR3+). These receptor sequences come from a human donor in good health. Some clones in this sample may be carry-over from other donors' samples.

The CDR3 sequence: CASQQGNSNQPQHF. This sequence joins TRBV25-1 and TRBJ1-5; absent DNA, TCRdb's TRBD1 call cannot be checked. The CDR3 length is 14 residues. Germline V gives CDR1 MGHDK, CDR2 SYGVNS.

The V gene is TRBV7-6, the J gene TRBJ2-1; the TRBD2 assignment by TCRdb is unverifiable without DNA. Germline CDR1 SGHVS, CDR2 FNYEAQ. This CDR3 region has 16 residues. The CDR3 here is CASSRGLAASYNEQFF.

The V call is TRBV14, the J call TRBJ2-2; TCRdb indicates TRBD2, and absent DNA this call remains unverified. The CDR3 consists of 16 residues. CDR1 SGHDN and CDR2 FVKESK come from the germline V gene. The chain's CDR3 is CASSFFTSGPTGELFF.

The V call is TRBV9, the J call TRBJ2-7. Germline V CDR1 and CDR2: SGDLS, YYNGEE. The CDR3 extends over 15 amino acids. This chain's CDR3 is CASSVAAGVTYEQYF.

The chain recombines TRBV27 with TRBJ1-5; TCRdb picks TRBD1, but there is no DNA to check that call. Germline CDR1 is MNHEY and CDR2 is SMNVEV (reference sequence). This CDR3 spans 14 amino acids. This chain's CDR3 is CASSHQGTNQPQHF.

The CDR3 reads CASSLEPSGTEETQYF. The rearrangement links TRBV5-1 to TRBJ2-5; TCRdb picks TRBD2, but there is no DNA to check that call. The CDR3 extends over 16 amino acids. In germline, CDR1 is SGHRS, CDR2 YFSETQ.

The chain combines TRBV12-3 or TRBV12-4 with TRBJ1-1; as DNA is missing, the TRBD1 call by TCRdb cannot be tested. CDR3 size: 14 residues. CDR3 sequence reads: CASSPGESGTEAFF.

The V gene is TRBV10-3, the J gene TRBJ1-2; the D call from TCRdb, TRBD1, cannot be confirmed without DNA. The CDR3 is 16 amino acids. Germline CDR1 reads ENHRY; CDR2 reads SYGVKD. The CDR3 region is CAIPIEIPGPIYGYTF.

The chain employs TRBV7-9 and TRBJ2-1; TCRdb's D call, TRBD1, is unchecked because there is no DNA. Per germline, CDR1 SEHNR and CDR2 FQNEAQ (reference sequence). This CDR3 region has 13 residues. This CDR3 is CASSLGSGNEQFF.

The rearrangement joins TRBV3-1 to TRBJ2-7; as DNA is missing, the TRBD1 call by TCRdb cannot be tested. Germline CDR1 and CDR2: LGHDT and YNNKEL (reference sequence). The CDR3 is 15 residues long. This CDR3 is CASSPRDRGTYEQHF.

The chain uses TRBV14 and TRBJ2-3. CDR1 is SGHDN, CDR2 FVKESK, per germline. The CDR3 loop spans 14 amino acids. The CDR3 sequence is CASSQDSSPDTQYF.

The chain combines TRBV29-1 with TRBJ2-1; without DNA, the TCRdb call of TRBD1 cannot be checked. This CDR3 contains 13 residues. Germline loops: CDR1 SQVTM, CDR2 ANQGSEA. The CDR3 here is CSVPGFSYNEQFF.

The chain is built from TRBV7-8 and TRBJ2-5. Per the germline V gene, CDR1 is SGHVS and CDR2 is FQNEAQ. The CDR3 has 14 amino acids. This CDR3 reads CASSLAAIQETQYF.

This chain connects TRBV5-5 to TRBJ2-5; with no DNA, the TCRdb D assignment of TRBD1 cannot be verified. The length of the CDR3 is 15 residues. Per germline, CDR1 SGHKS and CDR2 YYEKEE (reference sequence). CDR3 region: CASSFLTGPQETQYF.

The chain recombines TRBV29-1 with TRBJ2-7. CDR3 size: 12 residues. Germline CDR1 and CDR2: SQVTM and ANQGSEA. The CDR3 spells CSVEDHSYEQYF.

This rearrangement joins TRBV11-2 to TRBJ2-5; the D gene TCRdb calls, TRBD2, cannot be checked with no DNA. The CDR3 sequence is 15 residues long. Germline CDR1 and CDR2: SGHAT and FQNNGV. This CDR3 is CASSLLAGDQETQYF. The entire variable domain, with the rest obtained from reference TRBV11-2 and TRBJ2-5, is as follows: EAGVAQSPRYKIIEKRQSVAFWCNPISGHATLYWYQQILGQGPKLLIQFQNNGVVDDSQLPKDRFSAERLKGVDSTLKIQPAKLEDSAVYLCASSLLAGDQETQYFGPGTRLLVL.

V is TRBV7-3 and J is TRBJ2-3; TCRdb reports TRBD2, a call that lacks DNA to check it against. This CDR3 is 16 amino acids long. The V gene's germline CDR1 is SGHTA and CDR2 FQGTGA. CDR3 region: CASSPGLAGAPDTQYF.

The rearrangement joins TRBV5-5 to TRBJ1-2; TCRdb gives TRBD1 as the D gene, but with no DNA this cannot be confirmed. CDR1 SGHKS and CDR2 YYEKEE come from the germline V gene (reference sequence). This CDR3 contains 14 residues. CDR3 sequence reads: CASSLETGTSGYTF.

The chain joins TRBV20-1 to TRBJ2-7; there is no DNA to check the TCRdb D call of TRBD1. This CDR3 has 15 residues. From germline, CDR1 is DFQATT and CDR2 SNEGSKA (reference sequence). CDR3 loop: CSADTGVRGSGEQYF.

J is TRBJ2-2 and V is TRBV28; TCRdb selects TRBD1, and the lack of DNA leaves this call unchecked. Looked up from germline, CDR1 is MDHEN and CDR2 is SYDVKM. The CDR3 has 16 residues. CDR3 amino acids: CASSLWGRRDTGELFF.

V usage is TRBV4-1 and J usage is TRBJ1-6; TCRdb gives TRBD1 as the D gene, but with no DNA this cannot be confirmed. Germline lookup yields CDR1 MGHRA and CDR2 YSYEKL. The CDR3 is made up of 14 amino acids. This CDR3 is CASSQWPGNSPLHF.

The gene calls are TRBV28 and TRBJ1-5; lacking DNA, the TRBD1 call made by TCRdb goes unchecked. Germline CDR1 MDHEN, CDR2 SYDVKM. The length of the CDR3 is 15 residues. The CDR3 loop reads CASSTQGAGNQPQHF.

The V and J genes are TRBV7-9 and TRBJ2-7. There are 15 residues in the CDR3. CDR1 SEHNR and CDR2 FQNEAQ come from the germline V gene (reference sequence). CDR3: CASSLPPTPLWEQYF. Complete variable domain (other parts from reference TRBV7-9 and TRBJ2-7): DTGVSQNPRHKITKRGQNVTFRCDPISEHNRLYWYRQTLGQGPEFLTYFQNEAQLEKSRLLSDRFSAERPKGSFSTLEIQRTEQGDSAMYLCASSLPPTPLWEQYFGPGTRLTVT.

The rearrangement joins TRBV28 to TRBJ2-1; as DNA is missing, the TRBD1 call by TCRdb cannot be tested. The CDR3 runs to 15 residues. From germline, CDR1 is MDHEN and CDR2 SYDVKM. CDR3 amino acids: CASNGQPHGADEQFF. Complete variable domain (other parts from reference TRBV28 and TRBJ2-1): DVKVTQSSRYLVKRTGEKVFLECVQDMDHENMFWYRQDPGLGLRLIYFSYDVKMKEKGDIPEGYSVSREKKERFSLILESASTNQTSMYLCASNGQPHGADEQFFGPGTRLTVL.

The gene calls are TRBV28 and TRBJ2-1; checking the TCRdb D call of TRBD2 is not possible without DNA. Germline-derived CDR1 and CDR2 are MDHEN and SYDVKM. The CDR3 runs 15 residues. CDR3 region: CASKYTSGNYNEQFF.

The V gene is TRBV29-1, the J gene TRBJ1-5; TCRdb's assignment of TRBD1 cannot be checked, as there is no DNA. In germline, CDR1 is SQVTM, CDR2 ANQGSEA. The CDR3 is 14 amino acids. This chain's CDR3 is CSATQGSANQPQHF.

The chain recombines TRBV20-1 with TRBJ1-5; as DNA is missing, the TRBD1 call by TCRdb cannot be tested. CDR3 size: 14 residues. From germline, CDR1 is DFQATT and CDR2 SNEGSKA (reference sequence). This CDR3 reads CSATDRRSYQPQHF.

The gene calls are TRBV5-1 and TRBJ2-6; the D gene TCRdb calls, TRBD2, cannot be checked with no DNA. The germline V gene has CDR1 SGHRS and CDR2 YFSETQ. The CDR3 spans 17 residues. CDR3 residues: CASTLGYLSSGANVLTF.

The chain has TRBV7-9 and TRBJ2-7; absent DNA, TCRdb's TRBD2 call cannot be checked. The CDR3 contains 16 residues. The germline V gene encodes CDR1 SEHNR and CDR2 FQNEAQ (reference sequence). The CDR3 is CASSPLAGPSSYEQYF.

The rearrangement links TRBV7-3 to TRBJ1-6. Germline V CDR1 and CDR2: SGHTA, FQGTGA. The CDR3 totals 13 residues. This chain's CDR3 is CASSLEGRSPLHF.